This record concerns one T cell receptor (beta chain) sequence. Its specificity is not known. This sample was included in a study of CXCR3-negative and CXCR3-positive naive CD8 T cells. Study-wide results and limits: Hydrophobicity of TRB CDR3s was greater in CXCR3-positive naive cells than in CXCR3-negative naive cells. Memory CD8+ T cell repertoires were far less diverse than both naive subsets.

UMI labels and 5' RACE were used to prepare the TRB cDNA libraries. TCRdb derives one entry per CDR3 protein from the 5' RACE reads, leaving out DNA. The repertoire table contains 85,000 to 130,000 distinct CDR3 sequences. Naive CD8+ T cells were CD45RO-CCR7+CD27+CD95-. The CDR3 extends over 14 amino acids. CDR1 and CDR2 from the germline V gene are SGHVS and FNYEAQ. The material sequenced was naive CXCR3+ CD8+ T cells from blood. Subset: CD45RO-CCR7+CD27+CD95- naive CD8+ T cells expressing CXCR3 (TNR3+). The clonotype originates from a human donor in good health. Some clones in this sample may be carry-over from other donors' samples. V is TRBV7-6 and J is TRBJ2-7. CDR3 sequence: CASSPRGSTYEQYF.